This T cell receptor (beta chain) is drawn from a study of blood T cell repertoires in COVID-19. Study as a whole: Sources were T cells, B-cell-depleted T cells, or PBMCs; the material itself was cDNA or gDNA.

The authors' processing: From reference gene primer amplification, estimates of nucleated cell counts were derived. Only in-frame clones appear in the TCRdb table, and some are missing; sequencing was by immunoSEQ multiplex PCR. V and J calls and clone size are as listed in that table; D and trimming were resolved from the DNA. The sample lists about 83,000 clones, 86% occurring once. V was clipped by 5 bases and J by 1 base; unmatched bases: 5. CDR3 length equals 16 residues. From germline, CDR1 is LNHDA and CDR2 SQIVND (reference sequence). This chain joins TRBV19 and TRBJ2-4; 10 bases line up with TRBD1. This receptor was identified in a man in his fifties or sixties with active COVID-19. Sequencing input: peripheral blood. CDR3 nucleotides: TGTGCCAGTAGTTCGGGACAGGGGATGGCCAAAAACATTCAGTACTTC. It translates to CASSSGQGMAKNIQYF.